This is a list of T cell receptor beta chains from one sample in a study of CD8 T cells in ankylosing spondylitis. A single record per CDR3 protein comes from TCRdb applying MiXCR to the 5' RACE reads. The top ten clones hold 11% to 15% of a sample with 200,000 to 250,000 distinct CDR3 sequences, 7% to 8% of them seen once. Sequencing used blood, either unsorted or a sorted T cell fraction (not recorded which). Receptors originate from a male donor with ankylosing spondylitis. The CDR3 runs from the conserved cysteine through the conserved F or W. The D gene is left open where the match is weak. The size field is filled for only some rows; it gives once, few, many or a size class.

j_gene: TRBJ2-2
v_gene: TRBV4-1
d_gene: TRBD1
abundance: many
CDR3aa: CASSLGQGGELFF
CDR3nt: TGCGCCAGCAGCCTGGGACAGGGCGGGGAGCTGTTTTTT

j_gene: TRBJ2-1
v_gene: TRBV24-1
d_gene: -
abundance: -
CDR3aa: CATSVGGDYNEQFF
CDR3nt: TGTGCCACCAGTGTTGGGGGAGACTACAATGAGCAGTTCTTC

j_gene: TRBJ1-2
v_gene: TRBV20-1
d_gene: TRBD1
abundance: many
CDR3aa: CSARGQRFNYGYTF
CDR3nt: TGCAGTGCTAGGGGACAGCGTTTTAACTATGGCTACACCTTC

j_gene: TRBJ2-3
v_gene: TRBV9
d_gene: -
abundance: few
CDR3aa: CASSVAGPYSTDTQYF
CDR3nt: TGTGCCAGCAGCGTAGCTGGCCCATATTCCACAGATACGCAGTATTTT

j_gene: TRBJ2-3
v_gene: TRBV6-1
d_gene: TRBD2
abundance: many
CDR3aa: CASRRGTSTDTQYF
CDR3nt: TGTGCCAGCAGGCGGGGGACGAGCACAGATACGCAGTATTTT

j_gene: TRBJ1-2
v_gene: TRBV20-1
d_gene: -
abundance: many
CDR3aa: CSARELRAGNYGYTF
CDR3nt: TGCAGTGCTAGAGAGCTGCGGGCGGGGAACTATGGCTACACCTTC

j_gene: TRBJ1-1
v_gene: TRBV7-2
d_gene: -
abundance: many
CDR3aa: CASSTRVEVTEAFF
CDR3nt: TGTGCCAGCAGCACCAGGGTTGAGGTGACTGAAGCTTTCTTT

j_gene: TRBJ2-7
v_gene: TRBV12-3/TRBV12-4
d_gene: -
abundance: many
CDR3aa: CASGTPRRGFYEQYF
CDR3nt: TGTGCCAGCGGGACCCCGCGACGGGGATTCTACGAGCAGTACTTC

j_gene: TRBJ2-7
v_gene: TRBV9
d_gene: TRBD1
abundance: many
CDR3aa: CASSSSRTGGYEQYF
CDR3nt: TGTGCCAGCAGCAGTAGTCGGACAGGGGGCTACGAGCAGTACTTC

j_gene: TRBJ1-2
v_gene: TRBV20-1
d_gene: -
abundance: -
CDR3aa: CSGPGAGYTF
CDR3nt: TGCAGTGGACCGGGGGCTGGCTACACCTTC

j_gene: TRBJ2-7
v_gene: TRBV11-2
d_gene: TRBD2
abundance: -
CDR3aa: CASSAVRGLAGPYEQYF
CDR3nt: TGTGCCAGCAGCGCCGTTCGGGGGCTAGCGGGTCCCTACGAGCAGTACTTC

j_gene: TRBJ1-5
v_gene: TRBV15
d_gene: -
abundance: many
CDR3aa: CATSRVLGPQHF
CDR3nt: TGTGCCACCAGCAGAGTTCTAGGGCCCCAGCATTTT

j_gene: TRBJ2-7
v_gene: TRBV28
d_gene: TRBD1
abundance: few
CDR3aa: CASSPKQGANPYEQYF
CDR3nt: TGTGCCAGCAGTCCAAAGCAGGGGGCAAATCCCTACGAGCAGTACTTC

j_gene: TRBJ2-1
v_gene: TRBV20-1
d_gene: -
abundance: many
CDR3aa: CSARAGIPGPYNEQFF
CDR3nt: TGCAGTGCTAGGGCGGGGATCCCGGGCCCCTACAATGAGCAGTTCTTC

j_gene: TRBJ2-3
v_gene: TRBV4-3
d_gene: -
abundance: -
CDR3aa: CASSQTRTDTQYF
CDR3nt: TGCGCCAGCAGCCAGACTCGCACAGATACGCAGTATTTT

j_gene: TRBJ1-1
v_gene: TRBV4-2
d_gene: -
abundance: -
CDR3aa: CASDRNGGDTEAFF
CDR3nt: TGTGCCAGCGACAGGAACGGCGGGGACACTGAAGCTTTCTTT

j_gene: TRBJ1-4
v_gene: TRBV4-1
d_gene: TRBD1
abundance: many
CDR3aa: CASSYGRQGQGEKLFF
CDR3nt: TGCGCCAGCAGCTACGGCCGACAGGGCCAGGGTGAAAAACTGTTTTTT

j_gene: TRBJ1-2
v_gene: TRBV4-3
d_gene: -
abundance: many
CDR3aa: CASRQSQGDNYGYTF
CDR3nt: TGCGCCAGCAGACAAAGCCAAGGAGATAACTATGGCTACACCTTC

j_gene: TRBJ2-5
v_gene: TRBV10-3
d_gene: -
abundance: -
CDR3aa: CAISEMGGETQYF
CDR3nt: TGTGCCATCAGTGAGATGGGAGGAGAGACCCAGTACTTC

j_gene: TRBJ2-7
v_gene: TRBV4-2
d_gene: -
abundance: few
CDR3aa: CASSQFPRDTDSYEQYF
CDR3nt: TGTGCCAGCAGCCAATTTCCCCGGGACACCGACTCCTACGAGCAGTACTTC

j_gene: TRBJ2-5
v_gene: TRBV7-9
d_gene: TRBD1
abundance: -
CDR3aa: CASSFAYRGKGQETQYF
CDR3nt: TGTGCCAGCAGCTTCGCCTACAGGGGAAAGGGACAAGAGACCCAGTACTTC

j_gene: TRBJ2-1
v_gene: TRBV28
d_gene: -
abundance: many
CDR3aa: CASSDPTGSAHSYNEQFF
CDR3nt: TGTGCCAGCAGTGACCCGACGGGTAGCGCCCACTCCTACAATGAGCAGTTCTTC